These T cell receptor beta chains were read from a single sample in a study of cytomegalovirus exposure and HLA in healthy donors. TCRdb's table, derived via immunoSEQ multiplex PCR, lists solely in-frame clones and lacks some. The table records under 200,000 clones, approximately 78% of them present only once. Specimen: PBMCs. The source of these receptors is a woman between 18 and 30 years old in good health and CMV-seronegative. Both conserved end residues are part of each CDR3. The order of the fields is clone size, D gene, V gene, J gene, CDR3 protein, CDR3 DNA. D genes are given only for firm matches. Clone size, where shown, is once, few, many, or a class for clones that have expanded.

once,TRBD1,TRBV28,TRBJ2-1,CASSFGDRGYNEQFF,TGTGCCAGCAGTTTCGGGGACAGGGGGTACAATGAGCAGTTCTTC
.,.,TRBV19,TRBJ1-3,CASSNRLPAGNTIYF,TGTGCCAGTAGTAACCGACTCCCCGCTGGAAACACCATATATTTT
.,TRBD2,TRBV30,TRBJ2-1,CAWSYGGSYNEQFF,TGTGCCTGGAGTTACGGGGGGTCTTACAATGAGCAGTTCTTC
.,.,TRBV5-1,TRBJ2-1,CASSWAGPGWGNEQFF,TGCGCCAGCAGCTGGGCTGGCCCAGGGTGGGGCAATGAGCAGTTCTTC
.,TRBD2,TRBV7-6,TRBJ2-1,CASSLGLAFYNEQFF,TGTGCCAGCAGCTTAGGACTAGCGTTCTACAATGAGCAGTTCTTC
.,TRBD2,TRBV4-1,TRBJ2-1,CASSHLTSGEQFF,TGCGCCAGCAGCCATTTGACTAGCGGGGAGCAGTTCTTC
.,.,TRBV27,TRBJ1-1,CASSLSGRSTEAFF,TGTGCCAGCAGTTTATCGGGGCGGTCCACTGAAGCTTTCTTT
.,TRBD1,TRBV4-2,TRBJ1-3,CASSQGTGTGRNTIYF,TGTGCCAGCAGCCAAGGTACCGGGACAGGGAGAAACACCATATATTTT
once,TRBD2,TRBV29-1,TRBJ2-1,CSVRTSGYNEQFF,TGCAGCGTTCGGACTAGCGGTTACAATGAGCAGTTCTTC
.,.,TRBV7-6,TRBJ1-1,CASSSSGGTEAFF,TGTGCCAGCAGCTCGTCGGGGGGCACTGAAGCTTTCTTT
.,TRBD2,TRBV19,TRBJ2-1,CASSKLAGGPFFF,TGTGCCAGTAGTAAACTAGCGGGAGGCCCCTTTTTCTTC
.,.,TRBV5-1,TRBJ1-1,CASSLDFDRPNTEAFF,TGCGCCAGCAGCTTGGATTTCGACAGACCGAACACTGAAGCTTTCTTT
.,.,TRBV5-6,TRBJ2-5,CASSLVGQSQETQYF,TGTGCCAGCAGCTTGGTCGGACAGTCCCAAGAGACCCAGTACTTC
.,TRBD1,TRBV7-8,TRBJ2-2,CASSADRGPTGELFF,TGTGCCAGCAGCGCCGACAGGGGCCCCACCGGGGAGCTGTTTTTT
.,.,TRBV6-5,TRBJ1-5,CASRSEGHSNQPQHF,TGTGCCAGCAGGTCGGAGGGTCATAGCAATCAGCCCCAGCATTTT
.,TRBD2,TRBV11-2,TRBJ2-2,CASSPVVRELGELFF,TGTGCCAGCAGCCCCGTGGTGCGGGAGCTCGGGGAGCTGTTTTTT
.,.,TRBV18,TRBJ2-3,CASSPMTDTQYF,TGTGCCAGCTCACCTATGACAGATACGCAGTATTTT
.,TRBD2,TRBV30,TRBJ2-7,CAWSGGRVYEQYF,TGTGCCTGGAGTGGTGGGAGGGTTTACGAGCAGTACTTC
.,.,TRBV10-3,TRBJ2-2,CAISDPGDLEELFF,TGTGCCATCAGTGACCCCGGTGATCTAGAGGAGCTGTTTTTT
.,.,TRBV11-2,TRBJ1-3,CASSSEGASGNTIYF,TGTGCCAGCAGCTCGGAGGGTGCCTCTGGAAACACCATATATTTT
.,.,TRBV29-1,TRBJ2-4,CSVEGDLGKNIQYF,TGCAGCGTCGAGGGGGATCTGGGCAAAAACATTCAGTACTTC
once,TRBD1,TRBV7-2,TRBJ1-1,CASSSSRDSYTEAFF,TGTGCCAGCAGCTCCAGCCGGGACAGCTACACTGAAGCTTTCTTT
.,TRBD1,TRBV30,TRBJ2-3,CAWSWDSRTDTQYF,TGTGCCTGGAGTTGGGACAGTCGCACAGATACGCAGTATTTT
.,TRBD1,TRBV23-1,TRBJ1-1,CASSRDRDLNTEAFF,TGCGCCAGCAGTCGGGACAGGGATTTGAACACTGAAGCTTTCTTT
few,TRBD1,TRBV19,TRBJ2-7,CASSLGQGVYEQYF,TGTGCCAGTAGTCTTGGACAGGGGGTCTACGAGCAGTACTTC
few,.,TRBV4-3,TRBJ2-3,CASSQDHTDTQYF,TGCGCCAGCAGCCAAGACCACACAGATACGCAGTATTTT
once,.,TRBV13,TRBJ1-5,CASSLGKTDNQPQHF,TGTGCCAGCAGCCTGGGGAAGACAGACAATCAGCCCCAGCATTTT
.,TRBD1,TRBV28,TRBJ2-7,CASSSLPRGPSYEQYF,TGTGCCAGCAGTTCGCTGCCCAGGGGGCCCTCCTACGAGCAGTACTTC
.,TRBD2,TRBV4-3,TRBJ2-3,CASSQGLAGEGDTQYF,TGCGCCAGCAGCCAGGGACTAGCGGGAGAGGGAGATACGCAGTATTTT
.,TRBD2,TRBV5-1,TRBJ2-3,CASRLAGGTRYDTQYF,TGCGCCAGCAGGCTAGCGGGAGGGACGAGGTACGATACGCAGTATTTT
.,TRBD1,TRBV7-2,TRBJ2-7,CASSLDWPGGSYEQYF,TGTGCCAGCAGCTTAGATTGGCCAGGGGGAAGCTACGAGCAGTACTTC
once,TRBD2,TRBV10-3,TRBJ2-5,CAISALAGGSGETQYF,TGTGCCATCAGTGCACTAGCGGGAGGATCGGGCGAGACCCAGTACTTC
.,.,TRBV27,TRBJ1-1,CASRGGTNTEAFF,TGTGCCAGCAGAGGCGGGACGAACACTGAAGCTTTCTTT
.,TRBD2,TRBV5-1,TRBJ2-7,CASSLGTSGAYEQYF,TGCGCCAGCAGCTTGGGGACTAGCGGGGCCTACGAGCAGTACTTC
.,.,TRBV9,TRBJ2-2,CASSAAGGRIIRSGELFF,TGTGCCAGCAGCGCCGCAGGGGGGAGGATCATCAGATCCGGGGAGCTGTTTTTT
.,TRBD1,TRBV11-3,TRBJ1-1,CASSRDRGAEAFF,TGTGCCAGCAGCCGGGACAGGGGAGCTGAAGCTTTCTTT
.,TRBD2,TRBV10-3,TRBJ2-3,CAISAPAGGPDTQYF,TGTGCCATCAGTGCACCAGCGGGAGGGCCAGATACGCAGTATTTT
.,TRBD1,TRBV6-5,TRBJ2-7,CASRLSGTGSYEQYF,TGTGCCAGCAGATTATCCGGGACAGGGAGCTACGAGCAGTACTTC
.,.,TRBV4-3,TRBJ2-3,CASSASTQDTQYF,TGCGCCAGCAGCGCAAGCACCCAAGATACGCAGTATTTT
.,TRBD2,TRBV7-2,TRBJ2-7,CASSPRLAGGEQYF,TGTGCCAGCAGCCCACGACTAGCGGGAGGCGAGCAGTACTTC
.,.,TRBV7-5,TRBJ2-1,CARSSGTSGSSDEQFF,TGTGCCAGAAGCTCCGGGACTAGCGGGAGTAGCGATGAGCAGTTCTTC
once,.,TRBV19,TRBJ2-1,CASSSGLLVVSEQFF,TGTGCCAGTAGTTCCGGACTATTGGTGGTTAGTGAGCAGTTCTTC